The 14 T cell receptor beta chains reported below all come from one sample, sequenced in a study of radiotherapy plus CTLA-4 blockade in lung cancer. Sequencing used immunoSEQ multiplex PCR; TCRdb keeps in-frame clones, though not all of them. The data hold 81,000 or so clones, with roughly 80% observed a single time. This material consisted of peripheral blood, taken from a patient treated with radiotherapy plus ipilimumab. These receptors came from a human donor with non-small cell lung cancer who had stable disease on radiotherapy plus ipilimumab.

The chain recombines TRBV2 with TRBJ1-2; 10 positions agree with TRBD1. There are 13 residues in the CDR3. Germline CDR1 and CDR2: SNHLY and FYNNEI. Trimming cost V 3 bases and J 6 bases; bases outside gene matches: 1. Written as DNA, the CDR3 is TGTGCCAGCAGTGAGGGACAGGGGCATGGCTACACCTTC. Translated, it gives CASSEGQGHGYTF. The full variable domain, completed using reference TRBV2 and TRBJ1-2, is EPEVTQTPSHQVTQMGQEVILRCVPISNHLYFYWYRQILGQKVEFLVSFYNNEISEKSEIFDDQFSVERPDGSNFTLKIRSTKLEDSAMYFCASSEGQGHGYTFGSGTRLTVV.

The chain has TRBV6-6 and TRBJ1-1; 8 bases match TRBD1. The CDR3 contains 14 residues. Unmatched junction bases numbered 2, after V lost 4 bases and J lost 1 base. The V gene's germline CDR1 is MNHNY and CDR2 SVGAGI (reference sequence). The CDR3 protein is CASSFGQGNTEAFF. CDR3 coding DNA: TGTGCCAGCAGTTTTGGACAGGGGAACACTGAAGCTTTCTTT.

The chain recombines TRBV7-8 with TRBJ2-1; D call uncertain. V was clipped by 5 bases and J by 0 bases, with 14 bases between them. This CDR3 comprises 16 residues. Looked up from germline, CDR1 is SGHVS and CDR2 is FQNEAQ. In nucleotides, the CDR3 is TGTGCCAGCAGCCCAACCCAGCGCAGCTCCTACAATGAGCAGTTCTTC. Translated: CASSPTQRSSYNEQFF.

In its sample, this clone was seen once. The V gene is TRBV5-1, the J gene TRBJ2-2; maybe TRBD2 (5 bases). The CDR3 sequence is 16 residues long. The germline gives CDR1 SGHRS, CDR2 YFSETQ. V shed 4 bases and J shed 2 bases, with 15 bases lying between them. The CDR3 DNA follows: TGCGCCAGCAGCCCGTTTTCTAGCAGAAACACCGGGGAGCTGTTTTTT. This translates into CASSPFSSRNTGELFF.

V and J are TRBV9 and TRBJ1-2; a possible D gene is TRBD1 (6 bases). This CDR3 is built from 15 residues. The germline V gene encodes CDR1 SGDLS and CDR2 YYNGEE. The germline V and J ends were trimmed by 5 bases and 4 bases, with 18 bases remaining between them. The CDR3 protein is CASSLTGTPTYGYTF. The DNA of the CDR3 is TGTGCCAGCAGTCTAACCGGGACACCGACCTATGGCTACACCTTC. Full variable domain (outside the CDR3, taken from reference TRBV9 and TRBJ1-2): DSGVTQTPKHLITATGQRVTLRCSPRSGDLSVYWYQQSLDQGLQFLIQYYNGEERAKGNILERFSAQQFPDLHSELNLSSLELGDSALYFCASSLTGTPTYGYTFGSGTRLTVV.

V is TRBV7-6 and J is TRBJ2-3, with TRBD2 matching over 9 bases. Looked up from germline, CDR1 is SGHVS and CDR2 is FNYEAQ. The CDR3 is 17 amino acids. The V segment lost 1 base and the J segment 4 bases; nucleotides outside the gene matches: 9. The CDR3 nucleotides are TGTGCCAGCAGCTTAGTTATTGCGGGGGGGATGGCAGATACGCAGTATTTT. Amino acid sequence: CASSLVIAGGMADTQYF.

In DNA form, the CDR3 reads TGTGCCAGCAGATCAGGGGGTCATGGCTACACCTTC. This sequence encodes CASRSGGHGYTF. The chain links TRBV6-5 to TRBJ1-2; 7 bases map to TRBD1. Germline assignment: CDR1 MNHEY and CDR2 SVGAGI. J gave up 6 bases and V 6 bases, and 4 bases lay outside the gene matches. The CDR3 has 12 residues.

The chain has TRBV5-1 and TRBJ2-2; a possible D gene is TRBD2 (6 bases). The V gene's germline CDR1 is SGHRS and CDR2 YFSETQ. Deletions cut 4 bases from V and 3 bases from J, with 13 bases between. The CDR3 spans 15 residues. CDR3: CASSRREMDTGELFF. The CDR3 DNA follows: TGCGCCAGCAGCCGGAGGGAGATGGACACCGGGGAGCTGTTTTTT.

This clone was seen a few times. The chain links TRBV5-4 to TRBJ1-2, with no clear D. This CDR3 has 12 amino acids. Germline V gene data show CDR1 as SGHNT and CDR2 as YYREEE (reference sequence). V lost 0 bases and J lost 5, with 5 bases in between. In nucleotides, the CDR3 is TGTGCCAGCAGCTTGGTGTCTTATGGCTACACCTTC. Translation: CASSLVSYGYTF. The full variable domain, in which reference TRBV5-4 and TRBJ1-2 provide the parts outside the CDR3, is ETGVTQSPTHLIKTRGQQVTLRCSSQSGHNTVSWYQQALGQGPQFIFQYYREEENGRGNFPPRFSGLQFPNYSSELNVNALELDDSALYLCASSLVSYGYTFGSGTRLTVV.

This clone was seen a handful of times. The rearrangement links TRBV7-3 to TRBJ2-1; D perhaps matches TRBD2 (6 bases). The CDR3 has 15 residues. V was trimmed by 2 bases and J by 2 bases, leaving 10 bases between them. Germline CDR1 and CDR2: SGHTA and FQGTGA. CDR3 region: CASSLRGMPYNEQFF. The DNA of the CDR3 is TGTGCCAGCAGCTTACGGGGGATGCCCTACAATGAGCAGTTCTTC. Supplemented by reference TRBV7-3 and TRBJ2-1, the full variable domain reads GAGVSQTPSNKVTEKGKYVELRCDPISGHTALYWYRQSLGQGPEFLIYFQGTGAADDSGLPNDRFFAVRPEGSVSTLKIQRTERGDSAVYLCASSLRGMPYNEQFFGPGTRLTVL.

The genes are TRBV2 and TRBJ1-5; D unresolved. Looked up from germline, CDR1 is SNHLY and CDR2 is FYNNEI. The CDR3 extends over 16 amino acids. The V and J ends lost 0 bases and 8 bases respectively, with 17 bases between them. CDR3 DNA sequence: TGTGCCAGCAGTGAAGCGCTTCAAGGGCGGTCCAAGCCCCAGCATTTT. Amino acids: CASSEALQGRSKPQHF. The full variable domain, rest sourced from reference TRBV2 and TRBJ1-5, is EPEVTQTPSHQVTQMGQEVILRCVPISNHLYFYWYRQILGQKVEFLVSFYNNEISEKSEIFDDQFSVERPDGSNFTLKIRSTKLEDSAMYFCASSEALQGRSKPQHFGDGTRLSIL.

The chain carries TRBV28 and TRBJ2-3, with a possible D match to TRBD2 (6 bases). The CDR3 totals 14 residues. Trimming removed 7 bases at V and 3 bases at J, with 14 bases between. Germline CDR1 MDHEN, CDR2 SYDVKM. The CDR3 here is CASTLPGGTDTQYF. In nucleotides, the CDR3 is TGTGCCAGCACCCTCCCTGGGGGGACAGATACGCAGTATTTT.

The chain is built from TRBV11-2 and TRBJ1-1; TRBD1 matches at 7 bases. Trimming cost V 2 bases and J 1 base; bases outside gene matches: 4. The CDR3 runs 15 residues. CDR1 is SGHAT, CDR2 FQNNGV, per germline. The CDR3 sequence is CASSLRTGENTEAFF. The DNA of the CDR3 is TGTGCCAGCAGCTTACGGACAGGCGAGAACACTGAAGCTTTCTTT.

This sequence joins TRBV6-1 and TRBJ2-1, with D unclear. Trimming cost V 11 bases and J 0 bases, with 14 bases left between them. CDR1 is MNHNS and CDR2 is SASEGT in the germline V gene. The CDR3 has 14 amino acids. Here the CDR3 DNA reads TGTGCCGCCTACTCCCATTTCTCCTACAATGAGCAGTTCTTC. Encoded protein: CAAYSHFSYNEQFF.